These T cell receptor beta chains were read from a single sample in a study of cytomegalovirus exposure and HLA in healthy donors. Profiling relied on immunoSEQ multiplex PCR, and the TCRdb table lists in-frame clones only, not all of them. Among roughly 120,000 clones listed, 70% to 90% were seen once. The sequencing sample was made of PBMCs. These receptors all come from a woman aged 18-30 years in good health and CMV-seropositive. Each CDR3 is given with its conserved first and last residue. The order of the fields is J gene, D gene, clone size, V gene, CDR3 DNA, CDR3 protein. A D gene is named only where the DNA matches it firmly. The size of a clone is reported for some rows only, either as once, few or many, or as a class for expanded clones.

J: TRBJ1-2
D: -
size: -
V: TRBV7-2
DNA: TGTGCCAGCAGCCAGGAGGGCGATAACTATGGCTACACCTTC
CDR3: CASSQEGDNYGYTF

J: TRBJ1-1
D: TRBD1
size: -
V: TRBV5-6
DNA: TGTGCCAGCAGCTTGCGACAGGGCGGCTTGTACACTGAAGCTTTCTTT
CDR3: CASSLRQGGLYTEAFF

J: TRBJ2-1
D: TRBD2
size: -
V: TRBV6-5
DNA: TGTGCCAGCATGACTAGCGGGGGGGCCGGTGAGCAGTTCTTC
CDR3: CASMTSGGAGEQFF

J: TRBJ1-1
D: -
size: -
V: TRBV10-1
DNA: TGCGCCAGCAGTGAGGGGGGGGCCCCTCTTGAAGCTTTCTTT
CDR3: CASSEGGAPLEAFF

J: TRBJ1-2
D: -
size: -
V: TRBV6-5
DNA: TGTGCCAGCAGTCCCGGACAGTCTATCTATGGCTACACCTTC
CDR3: CASSPGQSIYGYTF

J: TRBJ2-1
D: TRBD1
size: -
V: TRBV12-5
DNA: TGTGCTAGTGGTTTGGGGGAAGGGACAGCCAGATCCTACAATGAGCAGTTCTTC
CDR3: CASGLGEGTARSYNEQFF

J: TRBJ2-3
D: TRBD2
size: -
V: TRBV5-1
DNA: TGCGCCAGCAGACCGGGACTAGCGGGGATAACAGATACGCAGTATTTT
CDR3: CASRPGLAGITDTQYF

J: TRBJ2-7
D: -
size: -
V: TRBV6-5
DNA: TGTGCCAGCAGTTACCGCCCCAGCTACGAGCAGTACTTC
CDR3: CASSYRPSYEQYF

J: TRBJ1-2
D: TRBD1
size: -
V: TRBV28
DNA: TGTGCCAGCAGTTTATATAACACAGGGGTCTATGGCTACACCTTC
CDR3: CASSLYNTGVYGYTF

J: TRBJ2-7
D: TRBD1
size: once
V: TRBV7-2
DNA: TGTGCCAGCAGCTCGTCTCCGACAGGGGTCTACGAGCAGTACTTC
CDR3: CASSSSPTGVYEQYF

J: TRBJ2-2
D: TRBD2
size: -
V: TRBV4-1
DNA: TGCGCCAGCAGCCTAGACGGGGACTACAACACCGGGGAGCTGTTTTTT
CDR3: CASSLDGDYNTGELFF

J: TRBJ1-2
D: -
size: -
V: TRBV6-5
DNA: TGTGCCAGCGGCAGGGTAGCTAACTATGGCTACACCTTC
CDR3: CASGRVANYGYTF

J: TRBJ1-2
D: -
size: -
V: TRBV9
DNA: TGTGCCAGCAGCCCTAGTCACCCTAACTATGGCTACACCTTC
CDR3: CASSPSHPNYGYTF

J: TRBJ1-2
D: -
size: -
V: TRBV12-5
DNA: TGTGCTAGTGGTCGATTGAACCCTGGAGGAGGGAACTATGGCTACACCTTC
CDR3: CASGRLNPGGGNYGYTF

J: TRBJ2-7
D: TRBD1
size: -
V: TRBV5-1
DNA: TGCGCCAGCAGCTTTACAACAGGGGTCCACGAGCAGTACTTC
CDR3: CASSFTTGVHEQYF

J: TRBJ2-5
D: -
size: -
V: TRBV5-1
DNA: TGCGCCAGCAGTTTGGATTCTACGAAAGAGACCCAGTACTTC
CDR3: CASSLDSTKETQYF

J: TRBJ2-7
D: -
size: -
V: TRBV7-9
DNA: TGTGCCAGCAGCTTGCCGGGTTCCTACGAGCAGTACTTC
CDR3: CASSLPGSYEQYF

J: TRBJ1-2
D: -
size: -
V: TRBV28
DNA: TGTGCCAGCAGTTTCAGGGGTGTGAATGGCTACACCTTC
CDR3: CASSFRGVNGYTF

J: TRBJ2-3
D: -
size: -
V: TRBV7-6
DNA: TGTGCCAGCAGTGTTGCCGGTTTAGACACAGATACGCAGTATTTT
CDR3: CASSVAGLDTDTQYF

J: TRBJ1-5
D: TRBD1
size: -
V: TRBV25-1
DNA: TGTGCCAGCAGTGAGGGCCAGGGGGATCAGCCCCAGCATTTT
CDR3: CASSEGQGDQPQHF

J: TRBJ1-1
D: -
size: -
V: TRBV2
DNA: TGTGCCAGCAGTGTCGAGAGGGAGGGTACTGAAGCTTTCTTT
CDR3: CASSVEREGTEAFF

J: TRBJ1-5
D: -
size: -
V: TRBV21-1
DNA: TGTGCCAGCAGCCCGAAAGGACAGGGGGCGGATCAGCCCCAGCATTTT
CDR3: CASSPKGQGADQPQHF

J: TRBJ2-1
D: TRBD2
size: -
V: TRBV10-3
DNA: TGTGCCATCAGTGCGGGACTAGTTGAGGGCAATGAGCAGTTCTTC
CDR3: CAISAGLVEGNEQFF

J: TRBJ2-1
D: TRBD2
size: -
V: TRBV20-1
DNA: TGCAGTGCTAGAGATGCGGGAGGGGCGTTCTTC
CDR3: CSARDAGGAFF

J: TRBJ2-1
D: TRBD2
size: -
V: TRBV19
DNA: TGTGCCAGTACCGTCGCGGGGGGTTTTACTTACAATGAGCAGTTCTTC
CDR3: CASTVAGGFTYNEQFF

J: TRBJ2-2
D: TRBD1
size: -
V: TRBV7-6
DNA: TGTGCCAGCAGCTTGACAGGGTCCGGGGAGCTGTTTTTT
CDR3: CASSLTGSGELFF

J: TRBJ2-2
D: -
size: -
V: TRBV6-5
DNA: TGTGCCAGCAGTTACTCGTCGGGTCCAAACACCGGGGAGCTGTTTTTT
CDR3: CASSYSSGPNTGELFF

J: TRBJ1-1
D: -
size: -
V: TRBV2
DNA: TGTGCCAGCAGTCGGTCCCGAAGTTTGTCGAACACTGAAGCTTTCTTT
CDR3: CASSRSRSLSNTEAFF

J: TRBJ2-2
D: TRBD1
size: -
V: TRBV9
DNA: TGTGCCAGCAGCGCAGGGGGCTATAACACCGGGGAGCTGTTTTTT
CDR3: CASSAGGYNTGELFF

J: TRBJ2-1
D: TRBD2
size: -
V: TRBV7-9
DNA: TGTGCCAGCAGCTTAGAGGCGCGCGGGGGATATGAGCAGTTCTTC
CDR3: CASSLEARGGYEQFF

J: TRBJ2-5
D: TRBD1
size: -
V: TRBV5-4
DNA: TGTGCCAGCAGCCCCGGGACAGGGGGCCAAGAGACCCAGTACTTC
CDR3: CASSPGTGGQETQYF

J: TRBJ1-6
D: -
size: -
V: TRBV28
DNA: TGTGCCAGCAGTTCTATTAATTCACCCCTCCACTTT
CDR3: CASSSINSPLHF

J: TRBJ2-5
D: -
size: -
V: TRBV13
DNA: TGTGCCAGCGGAGGCGGGGGCGGAGAGACCCAGTACTTC
CDR3: CASGGGGGETQYF

J: TRBJ2-5
D: -
size: -
V: TRBV13
DNA: TGTGCCAGCACGCCCAGGGAGACCCAGTACTTC
CDR3: CASTPRETQYF

J: TRBJ1-5
D: -
size: -
V: TRBV5-1
DNA: TGCGCCAGCAGCTTGGCCCCTCAGGAGCCCCAGCATTTT
CDR3: CASSLAPQEPQHF

J: TRBJ2-1
D: TRBD1
size: -
V: TRBV15
DNA: TGTGCCACCAGCAGCCCTTCCGGGACAGTTTACAATGAGCAGTTCTTC
CDR3: CATSSPSGTVYNEQFF

J: TRBJ2-2
D: -
size: few
V: TRBV27
DNA: TGTGCCACGCGGGGACGCCGGAACACCGGGGAGCTGTTTTTT
CDR3: CATRGRRNTGELFF

J: TRBJ2-7
D: TRBD1
size: -
V: TRBV11-3
DNA: TGTGCCAGCAGCCGTCCCGGGACAGGGACGCAGTACTTC
CDR3: CASSRPGTGTQYF

J: TRBJ2-1
D: TRBD2
size: -
V: TRBV19
DNA: TGTGCCAGTAGTATAGGAGGGACTACCGGTGAGCAGTTCTTC
CDR3: CASSIGGTTGEQFF

J: TRBJ1-3
D: -
size: -
V: TRBV5-6
DNA: TGTGCCAGCAGCTTGGCCGGGGCTGGAAACACCATATATTTT
CDR3: CASSLAGAGNTIYF

J: TRBJ2-5
D: -
size: -
V: TRBV11-2
DNA: TGTGCCAGCAGCTTAGGAGGGCGGGTACGGGAGACCCAGTACTTC
CDR3: CASSLGGRVRETQYF

J: TRBJ1-1
D: TRBD1
size: -
V: TRBV11-2
DNA: TGTGCCAGCAGCCAAGACAGGGGGGCTTTCTTT
CDR3: CASSQDRGAFF

J: TRBJ1-5
D: -
size: -
V: TRBV27
DNA: TGTGCCAGCAGTTTAGGGGGACTTCTATCTGGCAATCAGCCCCAGCATTTT
CDR3: CASSLGGLLSGNQPQHF

J: TRBJ2-7
D: TRBD1
size: -
V: TRBV5-1
DNA: TGCGCCAGCAGCTCGATGACAGGGGGAGATTACGAGCAGTACTTC
CDR3: CASSSMTGGDYEQYF

J: TRBJ1-2
D: -
size: -
V: TRBV30
DNA: TGTGCCTGGTGGGGAGGAACTAACTATGGCTACACCTTC
CDR3: CAWWGGTNYGYTF

J: TRBJ2-1
D: -
size: -
V: TRBV7-9
DNA: TGTGCCAGCAGCTCCGCCGGGACACGGAGGTACAATGAGCAGTTCTTC
CDR3: CASSSAGTRRYNEQFF

J: TRBJ1-4
D: -
size: -
V: TRBV5-6
DNA: TGTGCCAGCAGCCAACTATCGGAAAAACTGTTTTTT
CDR3: CASSQLSEKLFF

J: TRBJ1-3
D: TRBD1
size: few
V: TRBV10-2
DNA: TGCGCCAGCACGAGGACAGGGGATCCTGGAAACACCATATATTTT
CDR3: CASTRTGDPGNTIYF

J: TRBJ2-7
D: -
size: -
V: TRBV15
DNA: TGTGCCACCAGCAGAGCGGCTTCGACAGCAATCTACGAGCAGTACTTC
CDR3: CATSRAASTAIYEQYF

J: TRBJ2-2
D: -
size: -
V: TRBV13
DNA: TGTGCCAGCACACGCAGGGATGTCGGGGAGCTGTTTTTT
CDR3: CASTRRDVGELFF

J: TRBJ2-1
D: -
size: -
V: TRBV5-1
DNA: TGCGCCAGCAGCTTCACAGGGGGGGACTACAATGAGCAGTTCTTC
CDR3: CASSFTGGDYNEQFF

J: TRBJ2-3
D: TRBD1
size: -
V: TRBV18
DNA: TGTGCCAGCTCACCCTTTACAGGGGTTCCAGATACGCAGTATTTT
CDR3: CASSPFTGVPDTQYF

J: TRBJ1-4
D: TRBD1
size: once
V: TRBV4-3
DNA: TGCGCCAGCAGCCAAGGGTACACAGGGGTGGGGGAAAAACTGTTTTTT
CDR3: CASSQGYTGVGEKLFF

J: TRBJ2-2
D: -
size: once
V: TRBV9
DNA: TGTGCCAGCAGCGGGGAGGAGGGGTACACCGGGGAGCTGTTTTTT
CDR3: CASSGEEGYTGELFF

J: TRBJ2-3
D: -
size: -
V: TRBV10-1
DNA: TGCGCCAGCAGTGGGGACTGGCACACAGATACGCAGTATTTT
CDR3: CASSGDWHTDTQYF

J: TRBJ1-3
D: -
size: -
V: TRBV7-9
DNA: TGTGCCAGCAGCGGGGAGCTGGGCGGAAACACCATATATTTT
CDR3: CASSGELGGNTIYF

J: TRBJ1-3
D: -
size: -
V: TRBV18
DNA: TGTGCCAGCTCACCACAGGGGTCCGGAAACACCATATATTTT
CDR3: CASSPQGSGNTIYF

J: TRBJ2-3
D: -
size: -
V: TRBV29-1
DNA: TGCAGCGTTGAAGATCTCCAGAGCACAGATACGCAGTATTTT
CDR3: CSVEDLQSTDTQYF

J: TRBJ2-2
D: -
size: -
V: TRBV7-8
DNA: TGTGCCAGCAGAGGAAAGACAGGGAACACCGGGGAGCTGTTTTTT
CDR3: CASRGKTGNTGELFF

J: TRBJ2-3
D: TRBD2
size: -
V: TRBV15
DNA: TGTGCCACCAGCAGGGCGGGGACTAGCGTATCCCGAGATACGCAGTATTTT
CDR3: CATSRAGTSVSRDTQYF